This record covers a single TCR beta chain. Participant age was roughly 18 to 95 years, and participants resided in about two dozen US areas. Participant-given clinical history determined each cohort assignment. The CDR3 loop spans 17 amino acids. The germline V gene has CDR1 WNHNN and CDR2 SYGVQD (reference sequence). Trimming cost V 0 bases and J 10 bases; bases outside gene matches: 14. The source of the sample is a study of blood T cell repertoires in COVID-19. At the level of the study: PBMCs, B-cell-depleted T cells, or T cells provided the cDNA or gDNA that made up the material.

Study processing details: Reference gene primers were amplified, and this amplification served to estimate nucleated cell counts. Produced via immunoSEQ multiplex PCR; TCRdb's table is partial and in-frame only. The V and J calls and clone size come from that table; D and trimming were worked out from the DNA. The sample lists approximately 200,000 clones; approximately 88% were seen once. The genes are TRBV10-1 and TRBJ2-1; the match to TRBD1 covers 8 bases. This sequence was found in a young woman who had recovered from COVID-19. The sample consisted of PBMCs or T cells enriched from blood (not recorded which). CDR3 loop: CASSESIFSSDRVEQFF. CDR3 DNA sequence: TGCGCCAGCAGTGAGTCGATTTTTTCATCGGACAGGGTCGAGCAGTTCTTC.